The clone carrying this T cell receptor beta chain was detected ten times or more. The CDR3 is 15 residues long. CDR1 and CDR2 from the germline V gene are LGHDT and YNNKEL (reference sequence). Trimming cost V 0 bases and J 4 bases, with 13 bases left between them. Indicated time point: newly diagnosed GD, antithyroid drugs for less than 3 months. TCR sequences were obtained from RNA taken from PBMCs. The data were taken from a study of regulatory T cells in long-lasting Graves disease. For the study at large: Graves' patients with a new diagnosis had received antithyroid drugs under 3 months.

Sequencing libraries for TCR beta were prepared with iRepertoire HTBI primers and Arm-PCR of CDR3 regions. TCRdb reprocessed the multiplex PCR reads with MiXCR, giving one entry per CDR3 protein. The profile shows roughly 250,000 distinct CDR3 sequences, approximately 20% of them singletons. The same sample was also studied in work on T cells in Graves' hyperthyroidism and ophthalmopathy.

J is TRBJ2-7 and V is TRBV3-1; either TRBD1 or TRBD2 may fit D (5 bases each). The receptor's source is a woman aged 25-40 years with Graves disease. Sequenced here: peripheral blood mononuclear cells (PBMCs), sampled at new diagnosis, from a patient treated with antithyroid drugs. The CDR3 spells CASSQDPGRRYEQYF. CDR3 sequence (DNA): TGTGCCAGCAGCCAAGACCCGGGACGGCGATACGAGCAGTACTTC.